The 4 T cell receptor beta chains given below trace back to one sample, sequenced in a study of persistence of HIV-infected CD4 T cells. The immunoSEQ assay was version 4, run in survey mode. Clones were sequenced by immunoSEQ multiplex PCR, and TCRdb holds only the in-frame ones, with some missing. This table holds tens of thousands of clones, 65% to 75% found once. No antigen has been assigned to these receptors. Cells were stimulated with overlapping HIV-1 Gag 15-mer peptides. CD40L-negative CD69-negative CD45RO-high memory CD4+ T cells were sorted as populations depleted of antigen-responding cells. The sequencing here drew on CD4+ T cells sorted from PBMCs after approximately 19-hour stimulation, taken from a patient who received antiretroviral therapy. The source is an adult man with HIV who was CMV-seropositive.

This clone was picked up a small number of times. In DNA form, the CDR3 reads TGTGCCAGCAGCAAAGATACGTGGGGGAGCACTGAAGCTTTCTTT. As protein: CASSKDTWGSTEAFF. This chain uses TRBV21-1 with TRBJ1-1. TRBV21-1 is annotated as a pseudogene. CDR3 length: 15 amino acids.

The chain has TRBV20-1 and TRBJ2-3; no definite D call. V was trimmed by 3 bases and J by 4 bases, leaving 11 bases between them. CDR1 and CDR2 (germline): DFQATT, SNEGSKA (reference sequence). This CDR3 region has 13 residues. The CDR3 sequence: CSASTVSADTQYF. The CDR3, as DNA: TGCAGTGCTAGTACCGTGTCCGCAGATACGCAGTATTTT.

The rearrangement links TRBV10-3 to TRBJ1-1, with 10 bases identical to TRBD1. With 3 bases clipped from V and 4 bases from J, the junction kept 11 bases outside the gene matches. This CDR3 is 17 amino acids long. CDR1 and CDR2 (germline): ENHRY, SYGVKD. The DNA of the CDR3 is TGTGCCATCAGTGACCATGACAGGGGGCCATTGGGCACTGAAGCTTTCTTT. Residues: CAISDHDRGPLGTEAFF.

The gene calls are TRBV7-8 and TRBJ1-1; TRBD1 matches at 8 bases. Trimming at V came to 1 base and at J to 7 bases, leaving 8 bases not matched to a gene. This CDR3 comprises 15 residues. The V gene's germline CDR1 is SGHVS and CDR2 FQNEAQ. CDR3 DNA sequence: TGTGCCAGCAGCTTAGTTCCGACAGGGGTTGGTGAAGCTTTCTTT. It translates to CASSLVPTGVGEAFF.